Listed below are T cell receptor beta chains from one sample, sequenced in a study of shared clonotypes between healthy human individuals. Repertoires were generated with immunoSEQ multiplex PCR, while TCRdb's copy carries only in-frame clones and drops some. The sample shows more than 450,000 clones, less than 85% of them seen only once. Sequencing was performed on PBMCs. These TCRs come from a woman between 35 and 50 years old in good health. Some clones in this sample may be carry-over from other donors' samples. Each CDR3 is given with its conserved first and last residue. A D gene is named only where the DNA matches it firmly. Some rows mark clone size as missing; the rest say once, few, many or name a class of expanded clone.

J: TRBJ2-3
size: -
V: TRBV9
D: -
DNA: TGTGCCAGCAGCCCCTTGGCCCGAGAAGATACGCAGTATTTT
CDR3: CASSPLAREDTQYF

J: TRBJ2-7
size: -
V: TRBV5-1
D: -
DNA: TGCGCCAGCAGCCCCACCACTACGGTCTACGAGCAGTACTTC
CDR3: CASSPTTTVYEQYF

J: TRBJ2-1
size: -
V: TRBV27
D: -
DNA: TGTGCCAGCAGTTTGGCGGGATACTACAATGAGCAGTTCTTC
CDR3: CASSLAGYYNEQFF

J: TRBJ2-1
size: -
V: TRBV7-2
D: TRBD2
DNA: TGTGCCAGCAGCTTAGAGTCTAGCGGGACCTACAATGAGCAGTTCTTC
CDR3: CASSLESSGTYNEQFF

J: TRBJ2-7
size: -
V: TRBV15
D: TRBD2
DNA: TGTGCCACCAGCGGTAGCGGGGAGCAGTACTTC
CDR3: CATSGSGEQYF

J: TRBJ2-5
size: -
V: TRBV7-9
D: -
DNA: TGTGCCAGCAGCCTGGGGCAGGGTTGGGAGACCCAGTACTTC
CDR3: CASSLGQGWETQYF

J: TRBJ2-2
size: -
V: TRBV5-1
D: TRBD1
DNA: TGCGCCAGCAGCGTTGGGTTAACAGGGGCCGGGGAGCTGTTTTTT
CDR3: CASSVGLTGAGELFF

J: TRBJ2-6
size: -
V: TRBV7-9
D: TRBD1
DNA: TGTGCCAGCAGCTATAATCAGGGGGCGCGTGGGGCCAACGTCCTGACTTTC
CDR3: CASSYNQGARGANVLTF

J: TRBJ2-5
size: -
V: TRBV5-4
D: -
DNA: TGTGCCAGCAGCTTGACCATAAAAGAGACCCAGTACTTC
CDR3: CASSLTIKETQYF

J: TRBJ1-2
size: -
V: TRBV10-3
D: -
DNA: TGTGCCATCGCCGAGGGGGGGGCGAAGGGTGGCTACACCTTC
CDR3: CAIAEGGAKGGYTF

J: TRBJ1-4
size: -
V: TRBV6-5
D: -
DNA: TGTGCCAGCAGCCCCGGCGACGGAAGTAATGAAAAACTGTTTTTT
CDR3: CASSPGDGSNEKLFF

J: TRBJ2-3
size: -
V: TRBV7-8
D: -
DNA: TGTGCCAGCAGCCCCTGGGACTCCGGCGATACGCAGTATTTT
CDR3: CASSPWDSGDTQYF

J: TRBJ2-5
size: once
V: TRBV7-2
D: TRBD1
DNA: TGTGCCAGCAGCTTAGAGGGGACGACAGGGTGGTGGCAGACCCAGTACTTC
CDR3: CASSLEGTTGWWQTQYF

J: TRBJ1-6
size: -
V: TRBV5-4
D: -
DNA: TGTGCCACCGGCCCCCTGACAGCGGGTAATTCACCCCTCCACTTT
CDR3: CATGPLTAGNSPLHF

J: TRBJ2-6
size: few
V: TRBV19
D: TRBD1
DNA: TGTGCCAGTGGGACAGGGAGCTCTGGGGCCAACGTCCTGACTTTC
CDR3: CASGTGSSGANVLTF

J: TRBJ2-6
size: -
V: TRBV27
D: -
DNA: TGTGCCAGCGGGCGGGGAGCAGGTTCTGGGGCCAACGTCCTGACTTTC
CDR3: CASGRGAGSGANVLTF

J: TRBJ1-2
size: -
V: TRBV4-1
D: -
DNA: TGCGCCAGCAGCCAAGTACTACGCAGGGACTATGGCTACACCTTC
CDR3: CASSQVLRRDYGYTF

J: TRBJ2-6
size: few
V: TRBV7-2
D: TRBD2
DNA: TGTGCAGTAGCGGGAGGCCCAGGTTCTGGGGCCAACGTCCTGACTTTC
CDR3: CAVAGGPGSGANVLTF

J: TRBJ1-2
size: once
V: TRBV15
D: TRBD1
DNA: TGTGCCACCAGCAGAGATTTAATGGGACAGGCCTATGGCTACACCTTC
CDR3: CATSRDLMGQAYGYTF

J: TRBJ2-3
size: -
V: TRBV28
D: -
DNA: TGTGCCAGCAGCCCCTCCCCCGGGTACACAGATACGCAGTATTTT
CDR3: CASSPSPGYTDTQYF

J: TRBJ1-3
size: -
V: TRBV28
D: TRBD1
DNA: TGTGCCAGCAGTTTAGATACAGGGGATACTGGAAACACCATATATTTT
CDR3: CASSLDTGDTGNTIYF

J: TRBJ2-7
size: few
V: TRBV30
D: TRBD2
DNA: TGTGCCTGGAGTGTCCGGCGGGAGCCCCACGAGCAGTACTTC
CDR3: CAWSVRREPHEQYF

J: TRBJ2-3
size: -
V: TRBV7-2
D: -
DNA: TGTGCCAGCAGCTTAGAGGGCAGAGCAGATACGCAGTATTTT
CDR3: CASSLEGRADTQYF

J: TRBJ2-3
size: -
V: TRBV20-1
D: -
DNA: TGCAGTGCCCCTAGGGCAGATACGCAGTATTTT
CDR3: CSAPRADTQYF

J: TRBJ2-1
size: -
V: TRBV5-4
D: TRBD1
DNA: TGTGCCAGCAGCTTCACCCAGCTTACAGGGGGTGAGCAGTTCTTC
CDR3: CASSFTQLTGGEQFF

J: TRBJ2-1
size: -
V: TRBV7-8
D: -
DNA: TGTGCCAGCAGCTACACTAGTTTCAATGAGCAGTTCTTC
CDR3: CASSYTSFNEQFF

J: TRBJ2-3
size: once
V: TRBV11-2
D: -
DNA: TGTGCCAGCAGCCCGGGACTCACTGGGGTAAATACGCAGTATTTT
CDR3: CASSPGLTGVNTQYF

J: TRBJ1-3
size: once
V: TRBV28
D: -
DNA: TGTGCCAGCACTCTTTCGGGCAACCCTTCTGGAAACACCATATATTTT
CDR3: CASTLSGNPSGNTIYF

J: TRBJ2-5
size: -
V: TRBV5-4
D: TRBD2
DNA: TGTGCCAGCAGACAGACTAGCGGAGGCATCCAAGAGACCCAGTACTTC
CDR3: CASRQTSGGIQETQYF

J: TRBJ2-5
size: -
V: TRBV19
D: -
DNA: TGTGCCAGTTCCTCATCGTTTGGGACCCAGTACTTC
CDR3: CASSSSFGTQYF

J: TRBJ1-1
size: few
V: TRBV5-1
D: -
DNA: TGCGCCAGCAGGGGGGAGAACACTGAAGCTTTCTTT
CDR3: CASRGENTEAFF

J: TRBJ2-1
size: -
V: TRBV30
D: -
DNA: TGTGCCTGGACAAACCAGGGTTATGAGCAGTTCTTC
CDR3: CAWTNQGYEQFF

J: TRBJ2-7
size: -
V: TRBV7-9
D: -
DNA: TGTGCCAGCAGCTTAGCCGGCGGTTACGAGCAGTACTTC
CDR3: CASSLAGGYEQYF

J: TRBJ2-7
size: -
V: TRBV27
D: TRBD2
DNA: TGTGCCAGCAGTCCGGGACTAGCGGGAGGGTTACACTACGAGCAGTACTTC
CDR3: CASSPGLAGGLHYEQYF

J: TRBJ2-7
size: -
V: TRBV2
D: TRBD2
DNA: TGTGCCAGCAGTGACCCCAGCGGGAGTACCTACGAGCAGTACTTC
CDR3: CASSDPSGSTYEQYF

J: TRBJ2-2
size: -
V: TRBV10-3
D: -
DNA: TGTGCCATCACCCCCCGGACGCCCTCGAACACCGGGGAGCTGTTTTTT
CDR3: CAITPRTPSNTGELFF

J: TRBJ2-3
size: -
V: TRBV5-1
D: TRBD2
DNA: TGCGCCAGCAGCTTAAAACTAGCGGGAGGGGATACGCAGTATTTT
CDR3: CASSLKLAGGDTQYF

J: TRBJ1-1
size: few
V: TRBV11-2
D: -
DNA: TGTGCCAGCAGCTTAGTAGCGGCTGAAGCTTTCTTT
CDR3: CASSLVAAEAFF

J: TRBJ2-1
size: -
V: TRBV18
D: TRBD2
DNA: TGTGCCAGCTCTCAAACTAGCGGGATGGGTAATGAGCAGTTCTTC
CDR3: CASSQTSGMGNEQFF

J: TRBJ2-1
size: once
V: TRBV29-1
D: -
DNA: TGCAGCGTTTCCAGGGGAGGGGAATACAATGAGCAGTTCTTC
CDR3: CSVSRGGEYNEQFF

J: TRBJ2-1
size: -
V: TRBV18
D: -
DNA: TGTGCCAGCTCAGATCAGGCTGAAAGTGAGCAGTTCTTC
CDR3: CASSDQAESEQFF

J: TRBJ1-1
size: -
V: TRBV5-8
D: -
DNA: TGTGCCAGCAGCTTCGAATTACGGCATCGGAACACTGAAGCTTTCTTT
CDR3: CASSFELRHRNTEAFF

J: TRBJ2-7
size: -
V: TRBV5-1
D: TRBD1
DNA: TGCGCCAGCAGCCAAAGGCAAGGACAGGGGTACGAGCAGTACTTC
CDR3: CASSQRQGQGYEQYF

J: TRBJ2-7
size: -
V: TRBV2
D: -
DNA: TGTGCCAGCAGTGCGGGAGCCCACGAGCAGTACTTC
CDR3: CASSAGAHEQYF

J: TRBJ2-7
size: -
V: TRBV5-1
D: TRBD1
DNA: TGCGCCAGCAGCTTGGTATTGAGACAGGGATTGTCTAGCGAGCAGTACTTC
CDR3: CASSLVLRQGLSSEQYF

J: TRBJ2-7
size: -
V: TRBV5-1
D: TRBD1
DNA: TGCGCCAGCAGCCGGGACAGGGTGTACGAGCAGTACTTC
CDR3: CASSRDRVYEQYF

J: TRBJ2-1
size: -
V: TRBV11-2
D: TRBD2
DNA: TGTGCCAGCAGCTTAACTAGCGGGAGGTTCGATGAGCAGTTCTTC
CDR3: CASSLTSGRFDEQFF

J: TRBJ2-7
size: few
V: TRBV7-2
D: TRBD2
DNA: TGTGCCAGCAGCTTAGGACTAGCGGGAGGTAACGAGCAGTACTTC
CDR3: CASSLGLAGGNEQYF

J: TRBJ1-5
size: -
V: TRBV4-1
D: -
DNA: TGCGCCAGCAGCCAAGATGGCCAGGGCAATCAGCCCCAGCATTTT
CDR3: CASSQDGQGNQPQHF

J: TRBJ1-1
size: few
V: TRBV6-6
D: -
DNA: TGTGCCAGCACCACTACGGAGAACACTGAAGCTTTCTTT
CDR3: CASTTTENTEAFF

J: TRBJ2-7
size: -
V: TRBV9
D: TRBD2
DNA: TGTGCCAGCAGCAGGACTAGCGGGAGCCACGAGCAGTACTTC
CDR3: CASSRTSGSHEQYF

J: TRBJ2-5
size: -
V: TRBV2
D: TRBD2
DNA: TGTGCCAGCACCCCTAGCGGGACCCAAGAGACCCAGTACTTC
CDR3: CASTPSGTQETQYF

J: TRBJ1-4
size: -
V: TRBV4-2
D: -
DNA: TGTGCCAGCAGCCAAGATTGGCTGACTAATGAAAAACTGTTTTTT
CDR3: CASSQDWLTNEKLFF

J: TRBJ1-2
size: once
V: TRBV10-3
D: -
DNA: TGTGCCATCAGACAGAACTATGGCTACACCTTC
CDR3: CAIRQNYGYTF